This T cell receptor (beta chain) was recorded in a study of type 1 and type 2 diabetes patients. With 2 bases removed from V and 1 base from J, the gap between germline ends came to 17 bases. Germline V gene data show CDR1 as SGHTA and CDR2 as FQGNSA. The CDR3 extends over 17 amino acids. A remark on this clonotype: The antigen is undetermined.

Study-wide points: With limited T2D and control samples, some T1D-only expanded clones may not be T1D-specific. In CD4+ and CD8+ T cells, type 2 diabetes diversity exceeded type 1.

PCR was run on genomic DNA. The TCR beta CDR3 region was amplified using 30 forward and 13 reverse primers. TCRdb processed the multiplex PCR reads anew with MiXCR; each CDR3 protein has one entry. Here the sample spans more than 250,000 distinct CDR3 sequences, 40% to 50% being singletons. The material sequenced was peripheral blood mononuclear cells (PBMCs). The receptor was derived from a man aged 18 to 35 with type 2 diabetes. J is TRBJ2-5 and V is TRBV7-2, with TRBD2 as a possible D gene (5 bases). The CDR3 is CASSLLSGTEIQETQYF. The CDR3 bases are TGTGCCAGCAGCTTATTAAGCGGCACGGAAATCCAAGAGACCCAGTACTTC.